These 21 T cell receptor beta chains were all obtained from the same sample, sequenced in a study of PD-L1 blockade in urothelial cancer. Measured with immunoSEQ multiplex PCR; TCRdb has only the in-frame clones, and not every one. The data contain about 30,000 clones, around 86% of them singletons. Sequencing was performed on PBMCs, taken around atezolizumab (anti-PD-L1) treatment. The source is a man aged 50-59 years with urothelial cancer.

This clone came up once. The chain has TRBV7-9 and TRBJ2-1, with TRBD2 as a possible D gene (5 bases). V dropped 7 bases and J dropped 2 bases, with 15 bases sitting between them. The CDR3 is 15 residues long. Germline CDR1 and CDR2: SEHNR and FQNEAQ (reference sequence). CDR3 sequence: CASNEPKGAYNEQFF. Written as DNA, the CDR3 is TGTGCCAGCAACGAACCGAAGGGAGCCTACAATGAGCAGTTCTTC.

The rearrangement uses TRBV30 and TRBJ2-5; 8 bases line up with TRBD2. The germline V gene encodes CDR1 GTSNPN and CDR2 SVGIG (reference sequence). The CDR3 runs to 13 residues. J gave up 4 bases and V 2 bases, and 3 bases lay outside the gene matches. The CDR3 nucleotides are TGTGCCTGGAGTCCTGGACTAGCAGAGACCCAGTACTTC. Protein: CAWSPGLAETQYF.

The chain employs TRBV7-8 and TRBJ2-7; 10 bases agree with TRBD2. Germline V lookup: CDR1 SGHVS, CDR2 FQNEAQ. The CDR3 loop spans 14 amino acids. V lost 4 bases and J lost 3; bases outside the gene matches: 3. CDR3 nucleotides: TGTGCCAGCAGCTCCGGGACTAGCGTCTACGAGCAGTACTTC. Amino acids: CASSSGTSVYEQYF.

This clone appeared a single time. This sequence joins TRBV2 and TRBJ1-1, with TRBD1 identical over 7 bases. The CDR3 is made up of 14 amino acids. The V gene's germline CDR1 is SNHLY and CDR2 FYNNEI. The V and J ends lost 5 bases and 2 bases, in that order; junction bases with no gene match: 5. The CDR3 sequence is CASSLRGANTEAFF. As DNA, the CDR3 is TGTGCCAGCAGTCTCAGGGGGGCTAACACTGAAGCTTTCTTT.

The V call is TRBV11-1, the J call TRBJ2-7, with D perhaps matching TRBD2 (6 bases). The CDR3 runs 16 residues. V shed 3 bases and J shed 2 bases, with 17 bases lying between them. Germline V CDR1 and CDR2: SGHAT, FQDESV (reference sequence). The CDR3 DNA reads TGTGCCAGCAGCTTGTTGGCGGGACCCCCCCCCTACGAGCAGTACTTC. Encoded protein: CASSLLAGPPPYEQYF.

This chain uses TRBV9 with TRBJ2-2; weak D call: TRBD1 (6 bases). CDR1 is SGDLS and CDR2 is YYNGEE in the germline V gene. The CDR3 has 14 amino acids. Trimming removed 8 bases from V and 6 bases from J, with 17 bases in between. CDR3 coding DNA: TGTGCCAGTGCCCGGGGCAGGGGCTCCGGGGAGCTGTTTTTT. Amino acids: CASARGRGSGELFF. The full variable domain, its missing parts supplied by reference TRBV9 and TRBJ2-2, is DSGVTQTPKHLITATGQRVTLRCSPRSGDLSVYWYQQSLDQGLQFLIQYYNGEERAKGNILERFSAQQFPDLHSELNLSSLELGDSALYFCASARGRGSGELFFGEGSRLTVL.

The CDR3 region is CASSESGKGAWSPLHF. CDR3 DNA: TGTGCCAGCAGTGAAAGTGGAAAAGGGGCTTGGTCACCCCTCCACTTT. The rearrangement links TRBV6-1 to TRBJ1-6; TRBD1 is a possible D gene (5 bases). The CDR3 has 16 residues. V was clipped by 2 bases and J by 10 bases, with 18 bases between them. The germline V gene encodes CDR1 MNHNS and CDR2 SASEGT.

The V and J genes are TRBV2 and TRBJ2-7, with 9 bases that match TRBD1. This CDR3 spans 13 amino acids. The germline V gene encodes CDR1 SNHLY and CDR2 FYNNEI. V shed 5 bases and J 5 bases; nucleotides not matched to a gene: 4. CDR3 nucleotides: TGTGCCAGCAGTTCGGACAGGGGCCACGAGCAGTACTTC. It yields the protein CASSSDRGHEQYF.

The chain uses TRBV27 and TRBJ2-3; TRBD2 might be the D (5 bases). CDR1 and CDR2 from the germline V gene are MNHEY and SMNVEV (reference sequence). This CDR3 region has 13 residues. Trimming shortened V by 6 bases and J by 2 bases, and 9 bases separated the two germline ends. CDR3 nucleotide sequence: TGTGCCAGCAGGAGGGCCGACACAGATACGCAGTATTTT. Translation gives CASRRADTDTQYF.

V and J are TRBV5-1 and TRBJ2-3, with TRBD2 identical over 11 bases. V lost 2 bases to trimming and J lost 3 bases; unmatched junction nucleotides: 2. Looked up from germline, CDR1 is SGHRS and CDR2 is YFSETQ. The CDR3 covers 15 residues. In DNA form, the CDR3 reads TGCGCCAGCAGCTTACTAGCGGGGGTAACAGATACGCAGTATTTT. Translation gives CASSLLAGVTDTQYF.

The chain is built from TRBV28 and TRBJ2-7, with 10 bases aligning to TRBD2. Unmatched junction bases numbered 15, after V lost 7 bases and J lost 3 bases. Germline V CDR1 and CDR2: MDHEN, SYDVKM. The CDR3 length is 17 residues. CDR3 residues: CASNLSAGGGAHYEQYF. Here the CDR3 DNA reads TGTGCCAGCAATTTGTCAGCGGGAGGGGGCGCGCACTACGAGCAGTACTTC.

The chain uses TRBV5-1 and TRBJ2-2, with 8 bases matching TRBD1. Trimming took 4 bases from V and 3 from J; bases not matched to a gene: 5. The germline gives CDR1 SGHRS, CDR2 YFSETQ. This CDR3 spans 15 amino acids. The DNA for the CDR3 is TGCGCCAGCAGCCCCCGGACAGGGCACACCGGGGAGCTGTTTTTT. This sequence encodes CASSPRTGHTGELFF.

The V gene is TRBV5-1, the J gene TRBJ2-7, with 9 bases aligning to TRBD1. J lost 4 bases, V lost 0 bases, and 5 bases had no gene match. The germline CDR1 and CDR2 sequences are SGHRS and YFSETQ. The CDR3 sequence is 15 residues long. CDR3: CASSLGGTGNYEQYF. CDR3 in DNA: TGCGCCAGCAGCTTGGGTGGGACAGGGAATTACGAGCAGTACTTC.

The chain employs TRBV11-2 and TRBJ2-7; TRBD2 aligns across 7 bases. Looked up from germline, CDR1 is SGHAT and CDR2 is FQNNGV. The V and J ends lost 4 bases and 7 bases, in that order; junction bases with no gene match: 16. The CDR3 contains 16 residues. CDR3 sequence reads: CASSSILAGLVREQYF. DNA of the CDR3: TGTGCCAGCAGCTCCATTTTAGCGGGCCTTGTACGGGAGCAGTACTTC.

The chain uses TRBV19 and TRBJ1-1, with 7 bases matching TRBD1. The V and J ends lost 4 bases and 0 bases, in that order; junction bases with no gene match: 5. The germline V gene has CDR1 LNHDA and CDR2 SQIVND (reference sequence). The CDR3 is 15 residues long. CDR3 protein: CASSTPDRMNTEAFF. The CDR3 DNA reads TGTGCCAGTAGTACCCCGGACAGGATGAACACTGAAGCTTTCTTT.

This clone showed up just once. The rearrangement links TRBV27 to TRBJ2-3; TRBD2 aligns across 7 bases. Germline CDR1 reads MNHEY; CDR2 reads SMNVEV (reference sequence). The CDR3 has 14 residues. V lost 3 bases and J lost 1; bases outside the gene matches: 1. The CDR3 DNA sequence: TGTGCCAGCAGTTTTGCGGGAGGCACAGATACGCAGTATTTT. Translated, it gives CASSFAGGTDTQYF.

This sequence joins TRBV10-1 and TRBJ2-7; 7 bases agree with TRBD2. Germline V gives CDR1 WNHNN, CDR2 SYGVQD (reference sequence). This CDR3 spans 13 amino acids. V lost 3 bases to trimming and J lost 2 bases; unmatched junction nucleotides: 1. For the CDR3, the DNA is TGCGCCAGCAGTGATGGGAGGGCCTACGAGCAGTACTTC. As protein: CASSDGRAYEQYF.

This rearrangement joins TRBV29-1 to TRBJ2-7, with 7 nucleotides matching TRBD1. With V trimmed by 4 bases and J by 6 bases, 12 bases remained unmatched. The CDR3 loop spans 14 amino acids. Germline V lookup: CDR1 SQVTM, CDR2 ANQGSEA. In nucleotides, the CDR3 is TGCAGCGTTGTAAGCGGAAACAGGGGTCCCGAGCAGTACTTC. Protein: CSVVSGNRGPEQYF.

This chain links TRBV15 with TRBJ2-5; D is undetermined. Germline V gene data show CDR1 as LNHNV and CDR2 as YYDKDF (reference sequence). The length of the CDR3 is 12 residues. Trimming pared 2 bases from V and 4 bases from J, leaving 5 bases between. The CDR3 sequence: CATSRSGETQYF. The CDR3 DNA is TGTGCCACCAGCAGATCCGGAGAGACCCAGTACTTC.

This clone was seen once. This chain joins TRBV27 and TRBJ2-7; TRBD1 agrees at 11 bases. With V trimmed by 9 bases and J by 3 bases, 1 base remained unmatched. Germline V gene sequence: CDR1 MNHEY, CDR2 SMNVEV (reference sequence). This CDR3 is 12 amino acids long. CDR3 loop: CASGTGGYEQYF. The DNA of the CDR3 is TGTGCCAGTGGGACAGGGGGCTACGAGCAGTACTTC.

The chain recombines TRBV6-6 with TRBJ1-5, with D possibly TRBD1 on 6 matching bases. V dropped 2 bases and J dropped 0 bases, with 8 bases sitting between them. Germline V gene lookup returns CDR1 MNHNY and CDR2 SVGAGI (reference sequence). The CDR3 has 15 amino acids. CDR3 coding DNA: TGTGCCAGCAGTTACACAGGGATTAGCAATCAGCCCCAGCATTTT. Translation: CASSYTGISNQPQHF.